This T cell receptor (beta chain) was recorded in a study of Tregs in tolerant kidney transplant recipients. Libraries were prepared by immunoSEQ multiplex PCR; TCRdb keeps only in-frame clonotypes and omits some of them. This sample has about 240,000 clones; roughly 80% occur once, and the top ten carry around 0.68%. V lost 7 bases, J lost 0 bases, and 6 bases stayed unmatched. Germline CDR1 reads MDHEN; CDR2 reads SYDVKM. This CDR3 has 15 residues. Sequencing was done on a sample of CD4+ T cells from blood. This rearrangement joins TRBV28 to TRBJ2-1, with 7 nucleotides matching TRBD2. This sequence originates from a human donor in good health. CDR3 in DNA: TGTGCCAGCACCCTGGGGGGGAGCTCCTACAATGAGCAGTTCTTC. It encodes CASTLGGSSYNEQFF. The variable domain in full, with the rest retrieved from reference TRBV28 and TRBJ2-1, is DVKVTQSSRYLVKRTGEKVFLECVQDMDHENMFWYRQDPGLGLRLIYFSYDVKMKEKGDIPEGYSVSREKKERFSLILESASTNQTSMYLCASTLGGSSYNEQFFGPGTRLTVL.